The 22 T cell receptor beta chains given below trace back to one sample, sequenced in a study of identical twins. In TCRdb, the 5' RACE reads were re-called with MiXCR into one record per CDR3 protein. Here the sample spans 1.5 million to 2 million distinct CDR3 sequences, about 32% being singletons. Sequencing was performed on cord blood. Receptor source: a newborn girl in good health.

The rearrangement links TRBV20-1 to TRBJ2-1; TRBD2 might be the D (6 bases). CDR3 size: 12 residues. V was trimmed by 6 bases and J by 12 bases, leaving 18 bases between them. Germline loops: CDR1 DFQATT, CDR2 SNEGSKA (reference sequence). CDR3 amino acids: CSAPLPGTRQFF. The DNA of the CDR3 is TGCAGTGCCCCCCTCCCCGGGACTCGGCAGTTCTTC.

This clonotype was counted ten times or more. The chain is built from TRBV7-9 and TRBJ2-1; TRBD1 agrees at 10 bases. The CDR3 covers 12 residues. Trimming removed 10 bases from V and 8 bases from J; junction bases left unmatched: 5. Germline V gene data show CDR1 as SEHNR and CDR2 as FQNEAQ (reference sequence). The CDR3 DNA sequence: TGTGCCACCCGGGACAGGGGAGATGAGCAGTTCTTC. Translated: CATRDRGDEQFF.

This clonotype was observed a few times. The J gene is TRBJ1-1, the V gene TRBV20-1; 9 nucleotides line up with TRBD1. The germline V gene has CDR1 DFQATT and CDR2 SNEGSKA (reference sequence). V was pared by 0 bases and J by 8 bases, with 4 bases of the junction left unmatched. There are 13 residues in the CDR3. CDR3 DNA: TGCAGTGCTAGAGATAGTGACAGGGGGGAAGCTTTCTTT. This translates into CSARDSDRGEAFF.

The V gene is TRBV20-1, the J gene TRBJ2-7; tentatively, D is TRBD1 or TRBD2 (6 bases each). The CDR3 spans 15 residues. Germline V gene lookup returns CDR1 DFQATT and CDR2 SNEGSKA (reference sequence). V lost 0 bases, J lost 7 bases, and 19 bases lay in between. Here the CDR3 DNA reads TGCAGTGCTAGAGATCCGGGGGCCACAACATATGAGCAGTACTTC. Its protein is CSARDPGATTYEQYF.

This chain joins TRBV10-3 and TRBJ2-7, with a weak D call TRBD1 (6 bases). The end of the DNA aligns better with TRBJ2-5, so the J call may be wrong. Germline-derived CDR1 and CDR2 are ENHRY and SYGVKD. This CDR3 is built from 11 residues. The CDR3 DNA reads TGTGCCATCAGAGGCAGGGGGACCCAGTACTTC. Translating gives CAIRGRGTQYF.

CDR3 in amino acids: CASSQDRQANEQFF. The CDR3 region has the DNA TGTGCCAGCAGCCAAGACCGGCAAGCCAATGAGCAGTTCTTC. J is TRBJ2-1 and V is TRBV3-1; D is unresolved. The germline CDR1 and CDR2 sequences are LGHDT and YNNKEL (reference sequence). V lost 0 bases, J lost 6 bases, and 9 bases lay in between. The CDR3 covers 14 residues.

V is TRBV12-3 or TRBV12-4 and J is TRBJ2-7; D uncertain. CDR3 length equals 17 residues. V was pared by 2 bases and J by 0 bases, with 17 bases between. CDR3: CASSLRQARSSSYEQYF. Written as DNA, the CDR3 is TGTGCCAGCAGTTTACGGCAGGCGCGTAGTAGCTCCTACGAGCAGTACTTC.

V and J are TRBV25-1 and TRBJ2-1, with TRBD1 identical over 7 bases. Germline CDR1 reads MGHDK; CDR2 reads SYGVNS. This CDR3 comprises 12 residues. V gave up 8 bases and J gave up 4 bases; unmatched junction bases: 2. CDR3 bases: TGTGCCAGCCTGACAGGGTACAATGAGCAGTTCTTC. It translates to CASLTGYNEQFF.

The chain has TRBV6-5 and TRBJ1-1; no firm D call. The CDR3 consists of 12 residues. The ends were cut back, 5 bases at V and 6 bases at J, with 10 bases in the middle. Germline V gene data show CDR1 as MNHEY and CDR2 as SVGAGI. This chain's CDR3 is CASSTSWAEAFF. CDR3 in DNA: TGTGCCAGCAGTACCTCGTGGGCTGAAGCTTTCTTT.

This clonotype has only a few counts. V usage is TRBV10-3 and J usage is TRBJ1-1; 8 bases are a match to TRBD1. Per germline, CDR1 ENHRY and CDR2 SYGVKD. This CDR3 is 14 amino acids long. Trimming cost V 4 bases and J 1 base; bases outside gene matches: 2. CDR3 amino acids: CAISGTGRNTEAFF. Here the CDR3 DNA reads TGTGCCATCAGTGGGACAGGGCGGAACACTGAAGCTTTCTTT.

The chain uses TRBV3-1 and TRBJ2-3; 9 bases map to TRBD1. Germline loops: CDR1 LGHDT, CDR2 YNNKEL (reference sequence). The CDR3 extends over 18 amino acids. After removal of 2 bases from V and 4 bases from J, the junction contained 13 bases not matched to a gene. DNA for the CDR3: TGTGCCAGCAGCCAACCCACCGGGACAGGGTCGTTGCCAGATACGCAGTATTTT. It codes for CASSQPTGTGSLPDTQYF.

This clonotype was seen repeatedly, ten times or more. The V call is TRBV27, the J call TRBJ1-2; D gene unclear. From germline, CDR1 is MNHEY and CDR2 SMNVEV (reference sequence). The CDR3 spans 13 residues. V lost 0 bases to trimming and J lost 4 bases, with 6 bases between them. This CDR3 is CASSLSGSYGYTF. For the CDR3, the DNA is TGTGCCAGCAGTTTATCGGGCAGCTATGGCTACACCTTC.

This clonotype is a singleton in its sample. This chain connects TRBV18 to TRBJ2-6; TRBD1 matches at 7 bases. With V trimmed by 6 bases and J by 2 bases, 7 bases remained unmatched. Germline loops: CDR1 KGHSH, CDR2 LQKENI. The CDR3 loop spans 16 amino acids. CDR3 nucleotide sequence: TGTGCCAGCTCTCTATATGACAGGGCTGGGGCCAACGTCCTGACTTTC. It is translated as CASSLYDRAGANVLTF.

This chain connects TRBV4-1 to TRBJ1-3; a possible D gene is TRBD1 (5 bases). V gave up 4 bases and J gave up 0 bases, with 16 bases separating them. The CDR3 is made up of 17 amino acids. Germline values: CDR1 MGHRA, CDR2 YSYEKL. Here the CDR3 DNA reads TGCGCCAGCAGCCCGGGGGTTGCTGCAGGCTCTGGAAACACCATATATTTT. This codes for CASSPGVAAGSGNTIYF.

The chain employs TRBV10-3 and TRBJ1-1; D is perhaps TRBD1 (5 bases). This CDR3 region has 13 residues. Trimming removed 11 bases from V and 0 bases from J, with 13 bases in between. CDR1 is ENHRY, CDR2 SYGVKD, per germline. The CDR3 loop is CALRRGVNTEAFF. Written as DNA, the CDR3 is TGTGCCCTACGGCGAGGGGTGAACACTGAAGCTTTCTTT.

The chain uses TRBV12-3 or TRBV12-4 and TRBJ1-5; TRBD1 might be the D (5 bases). Trimming took off 1 base at V and 7 bases at J, with 11 bases between the two ends. The CDR3 contains 14 residues. This CDR3 reads CASSLGRARQPQHF. DNA for the CDR3: TGTGCCAGCAGTTTAGGCAGGGCTCGGCAGCCCCAGCATTTT.

The chain links TRBV19 to TRBJ1-1; 7 nucleotides match TRBD1. Trimming took 3 bases from V and 4 from J; bases not matched to a gene: 5. Germline assignment: CDR1 LNHDA and CDR2 SQIVND (reference sequence). CDR3 length: 14 amino acids. This CDR3 reads CASSIEGAGTEAFF. As DNA, the CDR3 is TGTGCCAGTAGTATCGAGGGGGCCGGCACTGAAGCTTTCTTT.

CDR3 in amino acids: CSVEDRSLSYNEQYF. The CDR3 DNA reads as TGCAGCGTTGAAGATCGATCTCTATCCTACAATGAGCAGTACTTC. The chain links TRBV29-1 to TRBJ2-1; D not certain. The J call is uncertain, as TRBJ2-7 better fits the DNA end. The V gene's germline CDR1 is SQVTM and CDR2 ANQGSEA. The length of the CDR3 is 15 residues.

This clonotype was detected a few times. The chain recombines TRBV24-1 with TRBJ2-3; maybe TRBD2 (6 bases). Germline V gene data show CDR1 as KGHDR and CDR2 as SFDVKD. This CDR3 has 16 residues. Trimming stripped 0 bases from V and 1 base from J, with 10 bases between. The CDR3 nucleotides read TGTGCCACCAGTGATTTGCGGGCTAGCGGCACAGATACGCAGTATTTT. It translates to CATSDLRASGTDTQYF.

The J gene is TRBJ2-1, the V gene TRBV12-3 or TRBV12-4; 11 positions agree with TRBD2. CDR3 length equals 19 residues. The trim removed 0 bases at V and 0 bases at J, leaving 7 bases unmatched. The CDR3 DNA sequence: TGTGCCAGCAGTTTAGCGGCTAGCGGGGGGCTCGTCTCCTACAATGAGCAGTTCTTC. Translation gives CASSLAASGGLVSYNEQFF.

The CDR3 loop is CASSWGRLGDQPQHF. CDR3 DNA sequence: TGTGCCAGCAGTTGGGGGAGACTAGGCGATCAGCCCCAGCATTTT. The chain couples TRBV6-6 to TRBJ1-5; D may be TRBD1 (5 bases). This CDR3 has 15 amino acids. Trimming stripped 4 bases from V and 5 bases from J, with 15 bases between. Per the germline V gene, CDR1 is MNHNY and CDR2 is SVGAGI (reference sequence).

The chain employs TRBV20-1 and TRBJ2-2, with no clear D. The ends were cut back, 5 bases at V and 4 bases at J, with 8 bases in the middle. This CDR3 has 12 residues. Germline CDR1 reads DFQATT; CDR2 reads SNEGSKA (reference sequence). The CDR3 region is CSASPPTGELFF. CDR3 bases: TGCAGTGCTTCCCCCCCCACCGGGGAGCTGTTTTTT.